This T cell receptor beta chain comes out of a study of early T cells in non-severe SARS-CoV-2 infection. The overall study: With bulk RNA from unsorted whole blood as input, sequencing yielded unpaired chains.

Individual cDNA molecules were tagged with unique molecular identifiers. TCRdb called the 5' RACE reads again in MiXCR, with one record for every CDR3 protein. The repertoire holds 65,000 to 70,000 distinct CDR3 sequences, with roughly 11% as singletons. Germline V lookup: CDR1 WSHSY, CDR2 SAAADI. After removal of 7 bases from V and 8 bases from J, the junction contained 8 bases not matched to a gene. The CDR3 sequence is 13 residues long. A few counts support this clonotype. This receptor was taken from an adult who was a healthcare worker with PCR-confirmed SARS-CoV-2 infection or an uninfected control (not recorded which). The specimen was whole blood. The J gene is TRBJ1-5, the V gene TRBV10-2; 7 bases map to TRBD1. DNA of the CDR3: TGCGCCAGCACCCGAGACAGGGTAGAGCCCCAGCATTTT. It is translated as CASTRDRVEPQHF.